The subject of this entry is one T cell receptor beta chain. The target antigen is unknown. This sample is drawn from a study of graft-versus-host responses after intestinal transplantation. Study in general: As for transplant type, recipients had multivisceral, liver-intestinal, or isolated intestinal grafts. Anti-thymocyte globulin induction, then tacrolimus and steroids for 3 to 4 years, went to all recipients.

The protocol was immunoSEQ multiplex PCR, while the TCRdb copy is restricted to in-frame clones and leaves out a portion. The sample contains more than 95,000 clones, more than 85% of which appear only once. The study's findings and limits: Early after transplant, HvG declines were associated with peak levels of circulating GvH clones. Recipient marrow showed GvH clones, some seen first in ileum or blood.

Germline lookup yields CDR1 MNHNS and CDR2 SASEGT. CDR3 length: 15 residues. V gave up 6 bases and J gave up 2 bases, with 17 bases separating them. The TCR was taken from a human donor who received an intestinal transplant. The material sequenced was unstimulated CD4+ T cells sorted from spleen or lymph node cells, taken before intestinal transplant. The rearrangement uses TRBV6-1 and TRBJ2-7, with D maybe TRBD1 (7 bases). The CDR3 DNA reads as TGTGCCAGCAGAGAGGCGGGACAGCGCACCTACGAGCAGTACTTC. Translating it yields CASREAGQRTYEQYF.